Each of the 14 T cell receptor beta chains below was sequenced from the same sample in a study of cytomegalovirus exposure and HLA in healthy donors. PCR employed 60 Vbeta and 13 Jbeta primers. Sequencing used immunoSEQ multiplex PCR; TCRdb keeps in-frame clones, though not all of them. The sample includes about 120,000 clones, about three quarters of them seen just once. Sequences were obtained from PBMCs. Receptors were obtained from a woman in her 40s in good health and CMV-seropositive.

This clone was seen only once. This sequence joins TRBV19 and TRBJ1-2; D is ambiguous. Between the trimmed V and J ends, which lost 7 bases and 8 bases, there was a span of 17 bases. The CDR3 runs to 13 residues. CDR1 is LNHDA, CDR2 SQIVND, per germline (reference sequence). CDR3 DNA sequence: TGTGCCAGTACCTTCCGGGAGGCGCGAGGCTACACCTTC. It translates to CASTFREARGYTF.

The chain's CDR3 is CASSIGTGGFDQPQHF. DNA for the CDR3: TGTGCCAGTAGTATAGGGACAGGGGGTTTCGATCAGCCCCAGCATTTT. The chain carries TRBV19 and TRBJ1-5; 10 nucleotides line up with TRBD1. The V gene's germline CDR1 is LNHDA and CDR2 SQIVND (reference sequence). CDR3 length: 16 amino acids. Germline trimming cut 1 base from V and 5 bases from J; bases unmatched to any gene: 5.

The rearrangement links TRBV7-2 to TRBJ2-3; 7 bases map to TRBD2. The CDR3 has 13 amino acids. V lost 2 bases to trimming and J lost 4 bases; unmatched junction nucleotides: 0. Germline V gene lookup returns CDR1 SGHTA and CDR2 FQGNSA. CDR3 nucleotides: TGTGCCAGCAGCTTACGGGGGGCAGATACGCAGTATTTT. Protein product: CASSLRGADTQYF.

The chain uses TRBV6-5 and TRBJ1-4, with a weak D call TRBD1 (6 bases). Trimming took off 6 bases at V and 8 bases at J, with 16 bases between the two ends. The germline V gene has CDR1 MNHEY and CDR2 SVGAGI. The CDR3 sequence is 14 residues long. The CDR3 coding sequence is TGTGCCAGCAGACAGACAGGCTGGGGAGAAAAACTGTTTTTT. Protein: CASRQTGWGEKLFF.

Concerning this clone itself: In the same sample, other DNA sequences code for this CDR3. This chain joins TRBV6-4 and TRBJ2-2, with no clear D. Germline lookup yields CDR1 MRHNA and CDR2 SNTAGT. This CDR3 region has 13 residues. V gave up 0 bases and J gave up 6 bases, with 5 bases separating them. In nucleotides, the CDR3 is TGTGCCAGCAGTGACTCAGCGCCCGGGGAGCTGTTTTTT. It specifies CASSDSAPGELFF.

This chain uses TRBV19 with TRBJ1-5; D unresolved. CDR3 size: 15 residues. With 3 bases removed from V and 0 bases from J, the gap between germline ends came to 9 bases. Germline V gene data show CDR1 as LNHDA and CDR2 as SQIVND (reference sequence). CDR3: CASSIQDYSNQPQHF. As DNA, the CDR3 is TGTGCCAGTAGTATTCAGGATTATAGCAATCAGCCCCAGCATTTT. Together with reference TRBV19 and TRBJ1-5, the CDR3 gives the full variable domain: DGGITQSPKYLFRKEGQNVTLSCEQNLNHDAMYWYRQDPGQGLRLIYYSQIVNDFQKGDIAEGYSVSREKKESFPLTVTSAQKNPTAFYLCASSIQDYSNQPQHFGDGTRLSIL.

This clone showed up just a few times. The V and J genes are TRBV5-1 and TRBJ1-1; 10 positions agree with TRBD1. J lost 9 bases, V lost 3 bases, and 5 bases had no gene match. The CDR3 runs 13 residues. The V gene's germline CDR1 is SGHRS and CDR2 YFSETQ. As DNA, the CDR3 is TGCGCCAGCAGCTCCCCGGACAGGGGGAAAGCTTTCTTT. It translates to CASSSPDRGKAFF. The full variable domain, its missing parts supplied by reference TRBV5-1 and TRBJ1-1, is KAGVTQTPRYLIKTRGQQVTLSCSPISGHRSVSWYQQTPGQGLQFLFEYFSETQRNKGNFPGRFSGRQFSNSRSEMNVSTLELGDSALYLCASSSPDRGKAFFGQGTRLTVV.

This clone was counted once. The J gene is TRBJ2-2, the V gene TRBV9; a possible D gene is TRBD1 (6 bases). Trimming pared 0 bases from V and 7 bases from J, leaving 13 bases between. The CDR3 runs 15 residues. Germline V gene data show CDR1 as SGDLS and CDR2 as YYNGEE. DNA for the CDR3: TGTGCCAGCAGCGTAGATCTGGGGGCTGTCGGGGAGCTGTTTTTT. Its protein is CASSVDLGAVGELFF.

The J gene is TRBJ1-2, the V gene TRBV15; tentatively, D is TRBD1 (6 bases). The ends were cut back, 1 base at V and 0 bases at J, with 18 bases in the middle. The CDR3 has 18 residues. Germline CDR1 reads LNHNV; CDR2 reads YYDKDF (reference sequence). The CDR3 here is CATSRAFGTTPTNYGYTF. The CDR3, as DNA: TGTGCCACCAGCAGAGCCTTCGGGACAACTCCTACTAACTATGGCTACACCTTC.

The V and J genes are TRBV12-2 and TRBJ1-5. TRBV12-2 represents a pseudogene. The CDR3 loop spans 16 amino acids. CDR3 nucleotide sequence: TGTGCAAGTCGCTTTAAACGGGACTTTAGCAATCAGCCCCAGCATTTT. Translated, it gives CASRFKRDFSNQPQHF.

J is TRBJ2-1 and V is TRBV5-1; 7 nucleotides align to TRBD1. The CDR3 is 14 residues long. Germline loops: CDR1 SGHRS, CDR2 YFSETQ. Trimming at V came to 4 bases and at J to 3 bases, leaving 4 bases not matched to a gene. The CDR3 DNA sequence: TGCGCCAGCAGCCCCGGACAGGACTACAATGAGCAGTTCTTC. Its protein is CASSPGQDYNEQFF.

This clone showed up just once. The chain joins TRBV10-3 to TRBJ2-7; the match to TRBD1 covers 7 bases. J lost 2 bases, V lost 0 bases, and 1 base had no gene match. Per germline, CDR1 ENHRY and CDR2 SYGVKD. The length of the CDR3 is 14 residues. CDR3 in DNA: TGTGCCATCAGTGAGTCAGGGGGCCCCTACGAGCAGTACTTC. As protein: CAISESGGPYEQYF.

This chain joins TRBV15 and TRBJ2-7; TRBD2 aligns across 12 bases. This CDR3 has 15 residues. With 5 bases clipped from V and 2 bases from J, the junction kept 4 bases outside the gene matches. Looked up from germline, CDR1 is LNHNV and CDR2 is YYDKDF (reference sequence). CDR3 sequence (DNA): TGTGCCACCAGCTCAAGACTAGCGGGGGCCTACGAGCAGTACTTC. Its protein is CATSSRLAGAYEQYF.

The chain has TRBV6-5 and TRBJ2-7, with D uncertain. Trimming took 5 bases from V and 0 from J, leaving 14 bases between them. Germline CDR1 MNHEY, CDR2 SVGAGI. This CDR3 is built from 15 residues. CDR3 region: CASSRQIQASYEQYF. The CDR3 DNA sequence: TGTGCCAGCAGTCGACAAATACAAGCCTCCTACGAGCAGTACTTC.